This T cell receptor beta chain comes out of a study of T and B cells in COVID-19 patients. Study details: Peripheral blood came from COVID-19 patients with active infection or after recovery. Most recovered patients had mild to moderate COVID-19 treated as outpatients. Study-wide results and limits: Clonality of TRB repertoires was high in active COVID-19; recovery brought above-healthy diversity and richness. Few blood samples existed from mildly ill patients during symptoms or early in severe cases.

TRB rearrangements were amplified by multiplex PCR with BIOMED2 TRB-A/B primers. Each CDR3 protein gets one entry after TCRdb re-called the multiplex PCR reads with MiXCR. The repertoire has about 23,000 distinct CDR3 sequences, 29% of them found once; the top ten carry approximately 2.9%. V was cut by 0 bases and J by 6 bases, with 24 bases left in between. CDR1 LNHNV and CDR2 YYDKDF come from the germline V gene (reference sequence). This CDR3 region has 18 residues. Ten or more counts support this clonotype. Its antigen is unknown. Blood genomic DNA input for TRB amplification was about 240-550 ng. V and J are TRBV15 and TRBJ2-7; D call uncertain. What was sequenced was blood. The source is a human donor who had recovered from COVID-19. The CDR3 spells CATSRDVGQVSPPREQYF. CDR3 nucleotides: TGTGCCACCAGCAGAGATGTCGGGCAGGTATCCCCTCCTCGCGAGCAGTACTTC.